The 31 T cell receptor beta chains below come from one sample, sequenced in a study of response to subunit inactivated influenza vaccine (dated by TCRdb to the late 2010s). The library was prepared using RT-PCR. Sequencing relied on an Illumina HiSeq 2500. In TCRdb, the public reads were trimmed at Q25 with fastp and aligned with MiXCR, with productive beta chains retained. CDR3 protein duplicates are merged, each entry listing the most common genes and DNA. This sample holds almost 600,000 distinct CDR3 sequences; roughly 15% were observed only once. The ten largest make up around 10% of the sample. The starting material was PBMCs from blood, obtained roughly 12 days after vaccination. The origin of the receptors is a man aged 50-59 years who received an inactivated influenza vaccine. Donor details come from another sample of the same person, matched by shared clones.

This clonotype has only a few counts. The rearrangement joins TRBV29-1 to TRBJ2-7; 13 bases line up with TRBD2. The CDR3 runs 16 residues. Germline CDR1 is SQVTM and CDR2 is ANQGSEA. Trimming cost V 0 bases and J 4 bases; bases outside gene matches: 6. In DNA form, the CDR3 reads TGCAGCGTTGAAGAGGGGACTAGCGGGATGAGGTACGAGCAGTACTTC. This encodes CSVEEGTSGMRYEQYF.

This clonotype was seen only a few times. This chain connects TRBV7-9 to TRBJ1-1; D gene unclear. The CDR3 contains 15 residues. V was trimmed by 5 bases and J by 7 bases, leaving 20 bases between them. Germline-derived CDR1 and CDR2 are SEHNR and FQNEAQ (reference sequence). The CDR3 DNA reads TGTGCCAGCAGCCCTATATGGGGAAGAAGAATTGAAGCTTTCTTT. Protein product: CASSPIWGRRIEAFF.

This clonotype was detected a few times. This chain joins TRBV5-1 and TRBJ2-1; D is perhaps TRBD1 (5 bases). Trimming cost V 1 base and J 6 bases, with 17 bases left between them. The CDR3 spans 16 residues. Germline V lookup: CDR1 SGHRS, CDR2 YFSETQ. The DNA of the CDR3 is TGCGCCAGCAGCTTGCTGCAGGGAAGGAATAGCAATGAGCAGTTCTTC. Protein product: CASSLLQGRNSNEQFF.

V gene TRBV5-1 combines with J gene TRBJ1-6; no clear D. This CDR3 comprises 14 residues. The V gene's germline CDR1 is SGHRS and CDR2 YFSETQ. Trimming took 4 bases from V and 8 from J, leaving 13 bases between them. Written as DNA, the CDR3 is TGCGCCAGCAGCCTGGATAGTAGGGATTCACCCCTCCACTTT. Its translation: CASSLDSRDSPLHF.

This chain uses TRBV28 with TRBJ2-7; 9 positions agree with TRBD1. V was pared by 7 bases and J by 11 bases, with 21 bases of the junction left unmatched. There are 16 residues in the CDR3. The V gene's germline CDR1 is MDHEN and CDR2 SYDVKM. The CDR3 is CASNLYYQSGQGTKYF. The CDR3 DNA reads as TGTGCCAGCAACCTTTATTATCAATCTGGACAGGGGACGAAGTACTTC.

The chain has TRBV5-1 and TRBJ2-7, with D perhaps TRBD1 (6 bases). CDR3 length: 14 residues. Germline V gene sequence: CDR1 SGHRS, CDR2 YFSETQ. V lost 3 bases and J lost 1, with 11 bases in between. CDR3 in DNA: TGCGCCAGCAGCTCCCGGGACAAATCCTACGAGCAGTACTTC. Translating it yields CASSSRDKSYEQYF.

This clonotype was observed a few times. The chain recombines TRBV3-1 with TRBJ2-1; TRBD2 agrees at 8 bases. The junction had 5 bases not matched to a gene; V was cut back by 4 bases and J by 3 bases. Germline lookup yields CDR1 LGHDT and CDR2 YNNKEL (reference sequence). CDR3 length: 15 residues. This CDR3 is CASSLSSGFYNEQFF. The CDR3 nucleotides read TGTGCCAGCAGCCTTTCTAGCGGGTTCTACAATGAGCAGTTCTTC.

This clonotype has only a few counts. This sequence joins TRBV20-1 and TRBJ1-1; D is unclear. The germline V gene encodes CDR1 DFQATT and CDR2 SNEGSKA (reference sequence). The CDR3 runs to 12 residues. V was clipped by 5 bases and J by 2 bases, with 9 bases between them. The CDR3 sequence: CSAEGSNTEAFF. DNA of the CDR3: TGCAGTGCTGAGGGAAGTAACACTGAAGCTTTCTTT.

This clonotype was observed many times. The rearrangement links TRBV4-2 to TRBJ2-7; 9 positions match TRBD1. Germline V gene data show CDR1 as LGHNA and CDR2 as YNFKEQ. The CDR3 is 17 amino acids. The trim removed 0 bases at V and 4 bases at J, leaving 10 bases unmatched. CDR3 loop: CASSQDFLGTGYYEQYF. CDR3 coding DNA: TGTGCCAGCAGCCAAGATTTTCTGGGGACAGGGTATTACGAGCAGTACTTC.

This clonotype was seen only a few times. The rearrangement links TRBV11-2 to TRBJ2-5; 11 positions match TRBD2. CDR1 and CDR2 from the germline V gene are SGHAT and FQNNGV. The CDR3 contains 18 residues. V trimming: 5 bases; J trimming: 0 bases; junction bases outside the gene matches: 11. CDR3 residues: CASSLLASGGTYQETQYF. DNA for the CDR3: TGTGCCAGCAGCCTCTTGGCTAGCGGGGGGACCTACCAAGAGACCCAGTACTTC.

Only a few counts were recorded for this clonotype. The V and J genes are TRBV28 and TRBJ2-1; possibly TRBD1 or TRBD2 for D (5 bases each). The V end lost 7 bases, the J end lost 12 bases, and 34 bases lay between the germline ends. CDR1 MDHEN and CDR2 SYDVKM come from the germline V gene. CDR3 length: 18 amino acids. CDR3 in DNA: TGTGCCAGCAAGAAGGGACGGACTTCCAATCCGGGACGCCAGGGGCAGTTCTTC. This encodes CASKKGRTSNPGRQGQFF.

J is TRBJ2-3 and V is TRBV9, with TRBD2 matching over 9 bases. The CDR3 contains 16 residues. The germline V gene encodes CDR1 SGDLS and CDR2 YYNGEE. The V gene end was trimmed by 4 bases and the J gene end by 1 base; junction bases not matched to a gene: 7. The CDR3 nucleotides read TGTGCCAGCAGCTCCCTCCGACTAGCGGGCACAGATACGCAGTATTTT. Protein sequence: CASSSLRLAGTDTQYF.

The rearrangement uses TRBV20-1 and TRBJ1-1; no clear D gene. Deletions cut 3 bases from V and 4 bases from J, with 9 bases between. The CDR3 sequence is 12 residues long. The germline V gene has CDR1 DFQATT and CDR2 SNEGSKA (reference sequence). The CDR3 loop reads CSASGSGTEAFF. CDR3 in DNA: TGCAGTGCTAGTGGATCGGGCACTGAAGCTTTCTTT.

This chain links TRBV7-2 with TRBJ2-5; D might be TRBD2 (6 bases). With 1 base removed from V and 5 bases from J, the gap between germline ends came to 20 bases. Germline V gene lookup returns CDR1 SGHTA and CDR2 FQGNSA. The CDR3 loop spans 17 amino acids. In DNA form, the CDR3 reads TGTGCCAGCAGCTTAGTATCCCGCGGGATAAGTCTGGAGACCCAGTACTTC. It codes for CASSLVSRGISLETQYF.

This clonotype was picked up many times. The chain recombines TRBV27 with TRBJ2-7; TRBD2 matches 7 bases. With 5 bases clipped from V and 2 bases from J, the junction kept 6 bases outside the gene matches. Looked up from germline, CDR1 is MNHEY and CDR2 is SMNVEV (reference sequence). The CDR3 runs to 14 residues. CDR3 residues: CASSIGTIPYEQYF. As DNA, the CDR3 is TGTGCCAGCAGTATTGGGACTATTCCCTACGAGCAGTACTTC.

This clonotype was picked up a small number of times. The chain carries TRBV5-4 and TRBJ2-5; weak D call: TRBD1 (6 bases). V was pared by 3 bases and J by 3 bases, with 15 bases between. Germline V CDR1 and CDR2: SGHNT, YYREEE (reference sequence). CDR3 length: 15 residues. The CDR3 protein is CASSSIGQNKETQYF. The DNA for the CDR3 is TGTGCCAGCAGCTCCATTGGACAGAATAAAGAGACCCAGTACTTC.

This clonotype turned up a few times. The chain has TRBV14 and TRBJ1-1; D uncertain. The V and J ends lost 5 bases and 10 bases respectively, with 14 bases between them. Germline CDR1 SGHDN, CDR2 FVKESK. This CDR3 has 12 residues. In nucleotides, the CDR3 is TGTGCCAGCAGCTTCGCTACGAATTCAGCTTTCTTT. Residues: CASSFATNSAFF.

This clonotype was observed a few times. This chain connects TRBV29-1 to TRBJ2-1; 11 nucleotides align to TRBD2. Germline V gene lookup returns CDR1 SQVTM and CDR2 ANQGSEA. The CDR3 is made up of 14 amino acids. V lost 6 bases to trimming and J lost 3 bases; unmatched junction nucleotides: 4. The CDR3 region has the DNA TGCAGCGTCCTTAGCGGGAGGGACTACAATGAGCAGTTCTTC. Its translation: CSVLSGRDYNEQFF.

The V gene is TRBV6-5, the J gene TRBJ2-7; D gene uncertain. Germline-derived CDR1 and CDR2 are MNHEY and SVGAGI. Trimming pared 2 bases from V and 0 bases from J, leaving 8 bases between. The CDR3 has 14 residues. In DNA form, the CDR3 reads TGTGCCAGCAGTTACCGCAGCAACTCCTACGAGCAGTACTTC. It codes for CASSYRSNSYEQYF.

On this clonotype itself: Relative to the germline gene, one junction end is altered; a read error may explain this. The V gene is TRBV4-2, the J gene TRBJ1-4; no firm D call. The germline V gene encodes CDR1 LGHNA and CDR2 YNFKEQ. The CDR3 is made up of 11 amino acids. The CDR3 spells CASSPGIYLVF. CDR3 nucleotide sequence: TGTGCCAGCAGCCCCGGGATCTACCTCGTTTTT.

The chain recombines TRBV12-3 or TRBV12-4 with TRBJ2-1; D ambiguous. CDR3 size: 13 residues. Trimming removed 5 bases at V and 4 bases at J, with 9 bases between. CDR3 sequence (DNA): TGTGCCAGCAGTGCGGACGGATACAATGAGCAGTTCTTC. This codes for CASSADGYNEQFF.

This clonotype was seen a few times. The rearrangement uses TRBV29-1 and TRBJ1-1; D possibly corresponds to TRBD1 (5 bases). CDR1 SQVTM and CDR2 ANQGSEA come from the germline V gene. CDR3 length equals 12 residues. The V gene lost 6 bases and the J gene lost 1 base, with 9 bases spanning the gap. The CDR3, as DNA: TGCAGCGTAAGAGGGGCGAACACTGAAGCTTTCTTT. It yields the protein CSVRGANTEAFF.

The DNA of the CDR3 is TGCGCGAGCGGACAGGGGGCCCCTAGGTATGGCTACACCTTC. Protein sequence: CASGQGAPRYGYTF. J is TRBJ1-2 and V is TRBV4-3, with 11 bases aligning to TRBD1. The CDR3 runs to 14 residues. CDR1 is LGHNA, CDR2 YSLEER, per germline.

This clonotype was counted many times. The gene calls are TRBV5-8 and TRBJ1-2; maybe TRBD1 (6 bases). The CDR3 runs 15 residues. Germline V CDR1 and CDR2: SGHTS, YDEGEE. V dropped 1 base and J dropped 2 bases, with 12 bases sitting between them. The CDR3 here is CASSLTGLRNYGYTF. Written as DNA, the CDR3 is TGTGCCAGCAGCTTGACAGGGCTGAGGAACTATGGCTACACCTTC.

The rearrangement links TRBV18 to TRBJ1-1, with a possible D match to TRBD1 (5 bases). The CDR3 covers 13 residues. Trimming cost V 2 bases and J 4 bases, with 8 bases left between them. The germline V gene encodes CDR1 KGHSH and CDR2 LQKENI. The CDR3 is CASSPSQGTEAFF. In DNA form, the CDR3 reads TGTGCCAGCTCACCAAGTCAGGGCACTGAAGCTTTCTTT.

This clonotype was counted between two and nine times. J is TRBJ2-3 and V is TRBV4-3; tentative D call: TRBD2 (6 bases). This CDR3 spans 15 amino acids. V lost 0 bases to trimming and J lost 5 bases, with 12 bases between them. Germline CDR1 LGHNA, CDR2 YSLEER. CDR3 region: CASSQDARGEDTQYF. The CDR3 nucleotides are TGCGCCAGCAGCCAAGACGCGCGGGGCGAAGATACGCAGTATTTT.

This clonotype showed up just a few times. This chain uses TRBV27 with TRBJ1-1, with D perhaps matching TRBD1 (5 bases). Germline V gene data show CDR1 as MNHEY and CDR2 as SMNVEV (reference sequence). The V gene lost 1 base and the J gene lost 1 base, with 7 bases spanning the gap. The CDR3 runs to 14 residues. This chain's CDR3 is CASSLLGENTEAFF. The CDR3 nucleotides are TGTGCCAGCAGTTTATTAGGGGAGAACACTGAAGCTTTCTTT.

This clonotype has a handful of counts. One end of the junction varies from germline; a read error may be responsible. The chain carries TRBV12-3 or TRBV12-4 and TRBJ2-1, with TRBD2 matching 10 bases. This CDR3 is 16 amino acids long. The CDR3 DNA sequence: TGTCCCAGCAGTACCAGAAGCGGGAGGGCCCACAATGAGCAGTTCTTC. Translating it yields CPSSTRSGRAHNEQFF.

The chain joins TRBV20-1 to TRBJ2-1; D is ambiguous. Germline-derived CDR1 and CDR2 are DFQATT and SNEGSKA (reference sequence). V was clipped by 0 bases and J by 12 bases, with 9 bases between them. The CDR3 is 11 residues long. The CDR3 DNA reads as TGCAGTGCTAGAGATCCCCCTCGGCAGTTCTTC. It yields the protein CSARDPPRQFF.

This chain joins TRBV3-1 and TRBJ2-1, with D perhaps matching TRBD2 (5 bases). The CDR3 covers 13 residues. The V end lost 1 base, the J end lost 6 bases, and 7 bases lay between the germline ends. Germline loops: CDR1 LGHDT, CDR2 YNNKEL (reference sequence). The CDR3 sequence: CASSQGTFNEQFF. Here the CDR3 DNA reads TGTGCCAGCAGCCAAGGGACTTTCAATGAGCAGTTCTTC.

J is TRBJ2-7 and V is TRBV28, with 7 positions matching TRBD1. The V gene end was trimmed by 10 bases and the J gene end by 0 bases; junction bases not matched to a gene: 9. Germline CDR1 and CDR2: MDHEN and SYDVKM. There are 14 residues in the CDR3. The CDR3 spells CATTGQISSYEQYF. The CDR3 coding sequence is TGTGCCACCACGGGACAGATAAGCTCCTACGAGCAGTACTTC.